The entry below describes one TCR beta chain. The specificity of this receptor is unknown. TCRdb names Illumina HiSeq 2000 as the instrument used. TCR beta cDNA libraries were made by 5'RACE template switching that added a universal primer site and unique molecular identifiers. Synthesis of cDNA was primed from the TCR beta constant segment and was followed by two consecutive PCR amplification steps. Concerning the study's data processing: MIGEC was used to demultiplex reads and group the reads by UMI, and MiTCR was used to assemble and quantify clonotypes. To remove erroneous sequences, TCR cDNA sequences were retained only when supported by two or more reads. The tcR package was used for downstream repertoire analysis, and clonotypes were matched across fractions by CDR3 nucleotide sequence plus V segment. VDJmatch was used to annotate antigen specificity against VDJdb, with one amino acid substitution in CDR3 permitted. One entry per CDR3 protein sequence results from the TCRdb reprocessing of the reads, with DNA left out. These V and J calls are TCRdb output, not the study's own analysis. The sample table records roughly 430,000 distinct CDR3 sequences. 6% to 8% of the sample rests with the top ten.

These data are taken from a study of T cells expressing NK-cell markers (dated by TCRdb to 2020 to 2022). Broadly, across the study: In sorted CD3+CD56+NKG2C+, CD3+CD56+NKG2C- and CD3+CD56-NKG2C+ T-cell subsets from 7 or 8 donors, TCR beta-chain repertoires were profiled. Seven of the eight sequenced donors were HCMV-seropositive and one was HCMV-seronegative. The study sequenced eight donors, all healthy volunteers chosen at random: three men and five women. Illumina HiSeq 2000/2500, MiSeq or NextSeq was used to sequence libraries as 2 x 150 bp reads.

To determine HCMV serostatus, a commercial ELISA kit was used to detect HCMV-specific IgG in serum. Ficoll density gradient centrifugation was used to isolate peripheral blood mononuclear cells from blood. The germline V gene specifies SQVTM as CDR1 and ANQGSEA as CDR2. The CDR3 numbers 15 residues from cysteine through phenylalanine. No DNA sequence was recorded. Study-level results and caveats: For 5 or 6 donors, the dominant CD3+CD56+NKG2C+ clonotypes were among the top 10 CD8+ clonotypes and accounted for 1.0-7.0% of CD8+ T cells. Those dominant clonotypes were again the most abundant among CD3+CD56-NKG2C+ cells in a few donors, at about 28.3-65%. It remained unclear whether the expanded NKG2C-expressing T cell clones were specific for HCMV antigens.

The sequence came from a woman between 18 and 75 years old in good health. Input material: blood T cells: a sorted CD56 or NKG2C T cell subset, CD4+ or CD8+ T cells, or bulk PBMC T cells (not recorded which). This chain is built from TRBV29-1 and TRBJ2-3; the D call of TRBD2 rests on TCRdb alone, since no DNA is present to check it. The CDR3 region reads CSVELGGLETDTQYF.